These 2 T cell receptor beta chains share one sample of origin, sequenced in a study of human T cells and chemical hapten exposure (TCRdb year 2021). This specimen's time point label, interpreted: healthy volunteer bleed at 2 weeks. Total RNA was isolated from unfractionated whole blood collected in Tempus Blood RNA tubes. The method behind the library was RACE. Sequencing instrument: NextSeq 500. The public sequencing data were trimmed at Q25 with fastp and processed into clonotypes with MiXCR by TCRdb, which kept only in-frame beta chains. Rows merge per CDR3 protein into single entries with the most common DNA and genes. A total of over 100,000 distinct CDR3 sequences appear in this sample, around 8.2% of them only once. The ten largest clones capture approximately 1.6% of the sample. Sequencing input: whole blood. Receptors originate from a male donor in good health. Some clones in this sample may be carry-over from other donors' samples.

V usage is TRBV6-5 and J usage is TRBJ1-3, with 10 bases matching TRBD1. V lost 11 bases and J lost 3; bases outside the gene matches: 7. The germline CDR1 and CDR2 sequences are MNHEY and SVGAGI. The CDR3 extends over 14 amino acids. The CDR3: CAAARDRGGNTIYF. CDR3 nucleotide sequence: TGTGCCGCCGCCCGGGACAGGGGTGGAAACACCATATATTTT.

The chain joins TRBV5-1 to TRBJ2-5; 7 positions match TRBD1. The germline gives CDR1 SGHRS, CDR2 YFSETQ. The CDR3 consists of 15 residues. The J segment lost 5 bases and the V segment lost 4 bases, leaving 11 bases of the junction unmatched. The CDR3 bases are TGCGCCAGCAGCCAGGGGACAGATCGCAAGGAGACCCAGTACTTC. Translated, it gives CASSQGTDRKETQYF. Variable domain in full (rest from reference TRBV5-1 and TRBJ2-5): KAGVTQTPRYLIKTRGQQVTLSCSPISGHRSVSWYQQTPGQGLQFLFEYFSETQRNKGNFPGRFSGRQFSNSRSEMNVSTLELGDSALYLCASSQGTDRKETQYFGPGTRLLVL.